This entry lists 28 T cell receptor beta chains sequenced from one sample in a study of blood T cell repertoires in COVID-19 (dated by TCRdb to the early 2020s). Libraries were constructed by the immunoSEQ multiplex PCR assay. As stored in TCRdb, this immuneACCESS dataset retains in-frame rearrangements with V and J assigned. A fraction of the clones does not appear; measured against another copy, unresolved V genes explain less than half of the discrepancy, and the remainder lacks a known reason. Across this sample there are 150,000 to 200,000 clones, with about 87% seen only once. The ten largest clones take up 2.5% to 3.5% of the sample. The sample taken for sequencing was peripheral blood. These TCRs come from a man in his forties with active or convalescent COVID-19.

The V and J genes are TRBV9 and TRBJ2-2, with a weak D call TRBD2 (5 bases). V lost 5 bases and J 0 bases, leaving 11 bases between the germline ends. The CDR3 contains 15 residues. Looked up from germline, CDR1 is SGDLS and CDR2 is YYNGEE. CDR3 residues: CASRRELSNTGELFF. CDR3 bases: TGTGCCAGCAGGAGGGAGTTGTCGAACACCGGGGAGCTGTTTTTT.

There are a few counts of this clone. This rearrangement joins TRBV7-2 to TRBJ2-3; TRBD2 matches at 7 bases. Germline assignment: CDR1 SGHTA and CDR2 FQGNSA. After removal of 0 bases from V and 0 bases from J, the junction contained 6 bases not matched to a gene. The CDR3 has 17 amino acids. The CDR3 region has the DNA TGTGCCAGCAGCTTAGCGGGCGGGACTACTAGCACAGATACGCAGTATTTT. Protein sequence: CASSLAGGTTSTDTQYF.

The chain employs TRBV3-1 (or the pseudogene TRBV3-2) and TRBJ1-2; a weak D match, TRBD1 (5 bases). Trimming left V 8 bases short and J 7 bases short, with 20 bases between. This CDR3 spans 14 amino acids. In germline, CDR1 is LGHDT, CDR2 YNNKEL (reference sequence). The CDR3 DNA reads as TGTGCCAGCGCGTTGGGCCAGGGTAACGGTGGCTACACCTTC. It translates to CASALGQGNGGYTF.

The chain uses TRBV13 and TRBJ2-7; 9 bases are a match to TRBD1. J lost 2 bases, V lost 5 bases, and 4 bases had no gene match. Germline CDR1 is PRHDT and CDR2 is FYEKMQ (reference sequence). This CDR3 has 14 amino acids. The CDR3 coding sequence is TGTGCCAGCAGCCCCGGGACAGGGACCTACGAGCAGTACTTC. Translation: CASSPGTGTYEQYF.

The genes are TRBV5-6 and TRBJ2-6; D gene uncertain. The CDR3 is 14 amino acids. In germline, CDR1 is SGHDT, CDR2 YYEEEE. Trimming cost V 5 bases and J 0 bases, with 6 bases left between them. The CDR3 DNA reads TGTGCCAGCAGTTCGAGCTCTGGGGCCAACGTCCTGACTTTC. This codes for CASSSSSGANVLTF.

The gene calls are TRBV19 and TRBJ1-6; no definite D call. Germline CDR1 LNHDA, CDR2 SQIVND (reference sequence). Deletions cut 5 bases from V and 9 bases from J, with 14 bases between. There are 14 residues in the CDR3. This CDR3 is CASSPSQDSSPLHF. CDR3 nucleotide sequence: TGTGCCAGTAGTCCCTCCCAGGATAGTTCACCCCTCCACTTT.

The chain recombines TRBV30 with TRBJ1-4, with D possibly being TRBD1 (5 bases). Trimming stripped 5 bases from V and 2 bases from J, with 6 bases between. CDR1 and CDR2 from the germline V gene are GTSNPN and SVGIG (reference sequence). The CDR3 contains 12 residues. The CDR3 protein is CAWGATNEKLFF. Written as DNA, the CDR3 is TGTGCCTGGGGGGCCACTAATGAAAAACTGTTTTTT.

V usage is TRBV12-3 or TRBV12-4 and J usage is TRBJ1-4, with D uncertain. Trimming shortened V by 1 base and J by 7 bases, and 7 bases separated the two germline ends. The CDR3 length is 13 residues. The CDR3 DNA reads TGTGCCAGCAGTTTAGGGGAGGCTGAAAAACTGTTTTTT. It encodes CASSLGEAEKLFF.

The chain joins TRBV19 to TRBJ1-1; D not resolved. The germline gives CDR1 LNHDA, CDR2 SQIVND (reference sequence). V dropped 4 bases and J dropped 2 bases, with 14 bases sitting between them. This CDR3 region has 15 residues. The DNA of the CDR3 is TGTGCCAGTAGTAACGGGAAACCCTTAAACACTGAAGCTTTCTTT. Amino acids: CASSNGKPLNTEAFF.

The chain joins TRBV3-1 (or the pseudogene TRBV3-2) to TRBJ1-1; the match to TRBD1 covers 9 bases. The CDR3 covers 13 residues. V was pared by 4 bases and J by 8 bases, with 5 bases of the junction left unmatched. CDR1 and CDR2 (germline): LGHDT, YNNKEL (reference sequence). The CDR3 is CASSLQGASEAFF. The CDR3 DNA reads as TGTGCCAGCAGCCTACAGGGGGCATCCGAAGCTTTCTTT.

The V call is TRBV7-3, the J call TRBJ2-3; D is undetermined. This CDR3 has 12 amino acids. Trimming removed 5 bases from V and 7 bases from J, with 10 bases in between. Germline assignment: CDR1 SGHTA and CDR2 FQGTGA. The CDR3 loop is CASSETGNTQYF. The CDR3 nucleotides read TGTGCCAGCAGCGAGACTGGCAATACGCAGTATTTT.

The gene calls are TRBV7-3 and TRBJ2-4; 8 bases are shared with TRBD1. V was pared by 5 bases and J by 6 bases, with 3 bases of the junction left unmatched. The CDR3 extends over 13 amino acids. CDR1 and CDR2 from the germline V gene are SGHTA and FQGTGA. CDR3 loop: CASSPGTGNIQYF. The CDR3 region has the DNA TGTGCCAGCAGCCCCGGGACAGGAAACATTCAGTACTTC.

This chain uses TRBV7-6 with TRBJ2-1, with TRBD2 as a possible D gene (5 bases). The CDR3 sequence is 15 residues long. With 7 bases removed from V and 5 bases from J, the gap between germline ends came to 18 bases. Germline V gene lookup returns CDR1 SGHVS and CDR2 FNYEAQ. This CDR3 reads CASKLLGPEDNEQFF. DNA for the CDR3: TGTGCCAGCAAATTACTAGGCCCGGAAGACAATGAGCAGTTCTTC.

The gene calls are TRBV23-1 and TRBJ1-6; D call uncertain. TRBV23-1 falls under the ORF class, with uncertain function. The CDR3 is 13 amino acids. The V and J ends lost 2 bases and 6 bases respectively, with 5 bases between them. The CDR3 protein is CASSQQINSPLHF. DNA for the CDR3: TGCGCCAGCAGTCAACAAATTAATTCACCCCTCCACTTT.

This clone was counted between two and nine times. The chain carries TRBV19 and TRBJ1-2; unclear D gene. The germline gives CDR1 LNHDA, CDR2 SQIVND (reference sequence). Trimming left V 2 bases short and J 7 bases short, with 11 bases between. The CDR3 length is 13 residues. The CDR3 region has the DNA TGTGCCAGTAGTATACGAAGCGCCCCTGGCTACACCTTC. It translates to CASSIRSAPGYTF.

V usage is TRBV4-1 and J usage is TRBJ2-2; D possibly corresponds to TRBD2 (6 bases). Germline loops: CDR1 MGHRA, CDR2 YSYEKL. CDR3 size: 12 residues. CDR3 loop: CATRRGTGELFF. The CDR3 DNA sequence: TGCGCTACGAGGAGGGGCACCGGGGAGCTGTTTTTT.

The CDR3 here is CASRRTGAREAFF. The CDR3 DNA reads as TGTGCCAGCAGACGTACAGGGGCCCGTGAAGCTTTCTTT. The chain has TRBV12-3 or TRBV12-4 and TRBJ1-1; the match to TRBD1 covers 7 bases. V was clipped by 6 bases and J by 7 bases; unmatched bases: 8. This CDR3 has 13 residues.

The chain links TRBV27 to TRBJ1-1; D not resolved. Trimming pared 1 base from V and 3 bases from J, leaving 12 bases between. CDR1 is MNHEY and CDR2 is SMNVEV in the germline V gene (reference sequence). CDR3 length: 15 amino acids. The CDR3 protein is CASSLLGGFDTEAFF. As DNA, the CDR3 is TGTGCCAGCAGTTTATTAGGAGGGTTTGACACTGAAGCTTTCTTT.

V is TRBV15 and J is TRBJ2-7; TRBD2 might be the D (7 bases). The germline V and J ends were trimmed by 5 bases and 3 bases, with 20 bases remaining between them. CDR1 LNHNV and CDR2 YYDKDF come from the germline V gene (reference sequence). The CDR3 is 16 residues long. The CDR3, as DNA: TGTGCCACCAGCGGGGGGGCAAGGGTCCAAAACTACGAGCAGTACTTC. Translation: CATSGGARVQNYEQYF. Variable domain in full (rest from reference TRBV15 and TRBJ2-7): DAMVIQNPRYQVTQFGKPVTLSCSQTLNHNVMYWYQQKSSQAPKLLFHYYDKDFNNEADTPDNFQSRRPNTSFCFLDIRSPGLGDTAMYLCATSGGARVQNYEQYFGPGTRLTVT.

The sample holds a few counts of this clone. The chain carries TRBV4-2 and TRBJ1-3; D may be TRBD1 (5 bases). From germline, CDR1 is LGHNA and CDR2 YNFKEQ. There are 14 residues in the CDR3. With 0 bases removed from V and 7 bases from J, the gap between germline ends came to 10 bases. Here the CDR3 reads CASSQDQGYNTIYF. The CDR3 nucleotides read TGTGCCAGCAGCCAAGATCAGGGCTACAACACCATATATTTT.

The chain uses TRBV4-3 and TRBJ2-7; maybe TRBD2 (6 bases). Trimming took off 4 bases at V and 4 bases at J, with 11 bases between the two ends. The CDR3 is 13 residues long. Per the germline V gene, CDR1 is LGHNA and CDR2 is YSLEER. CDR3 nucleotides: TGCGCCAGCAGCCCCAGAGGAGGGTACGAGCAGTACTTC. Protein: CASSPRGGYEQYF.

The rearrangement links TRBV9 to TRBJ1-2, with 7 nucleotides matching TRBD1. CDR1 SGDLS and CDR2 YYNGEE come from the germline V gene. This CDR3 has 15 residues. Trimming took 2 bases from V and 1 from J; bases not matched to a gene: 5. The CDR3: CASSVAGTVNYGYTF. The DNA of the CDR3 is TGTGCCAGCAGCGTCGCCGGGACAGTTAACTATGGCTACACCTTC.

This chain uses TRBV7-3 with TRBJ2-2; 10 bases match TRBD2. The J segment lost 4 bases and the V segment lost 6 bases, leaving 2 bases of the junction unmatched. CDR1 and CDR2 (germline): SGHTA, FQGTGA. The CDR3 runs to 14 residues. CDR3 nucleotide sequence: TGTGCCAGCAGGGCTAGCGGGGGCACCGGGGAGCTGTTTTTT. Its protein product is CASRASGGTGELFF.

The chain recombines TRBV5-4 with TRBJ2-5, with TRBD2 matching 8 bases. Germline-derived CDR1 and CDR2 are SGHNT and YYREEE (reference sequence). The CDR3 runs to 14 residues. Losses at the gene ends were 0 bases for V and 5 bases for J; bases not matched to a gene: 3. The CDR3 region is CASSLAGGAETQYF. CDR3 bases: TGTGCCAGCAGCTTGGCCGGGGGGGCGGAGACCCAGTACTTC.

The genes are TRBV6-1 and TRBJ2-1; D unclear. The CDR3 contains 17 residues. Between the trimmed V and J ends, which lost 3 bases and 1 base, there was a span of 16 bases. Germline CDR1 is MNHNS and CDR2 is SASEGT. DNA for the CDR3: TGTGCCAGCAGTGATTTTGTGGCCTCATGGTCCTACAATGAGCAGTTCTTC. It is translated as CASSDFVASWSYNEQFF.

The gene calls are TRBV5-4 and TRBJ2-1, with 12 bases lining up with TRBD1. This CDR3 has 16 residues. Germline assignment: CDR1 SGHNT and CDR2 YYREEE (reference sequence). The junction had 7 bases not matched to a gene; V was cut back by 0 bases and J by 9 bases. CDR3 loop: CASSLGGTGGKGEQFF. The CDR3 DNA reads as TGTGCCAGCAGCTTGGGTGGGACAGGGGGCAAGGGTGAGCAGTTCTTC.

A word on this clone: Other DNA sequences in the sample encode the same CDR3. The gene calls are TRBV28 and TRBJ1-1; D unresolved. Germline V gene sequence: CDR1 MDHEN, CDR2 SYDVKM. Trimming took 3 bases from V and 0 from J, leaving 11 bases between them. The CDR3 sequence is 15 residues long. CDR3 residues: CASSFPRGVNTEAFF. The CDR3 DNA sequence: TGTGCCAGCAGTTTTCCTCGGGGAGTGAACACTGAAGCTTTCTTT.

This clone was seen just once. The chain couples TRBV2 to TRBJ2-7, with D hard to call. The CDR3 loop spans 11 amino acids. From germline, CDR1 is SNHLY and CDR2 FYNNEI. V lost 5 bases and J 3 bases, leaving 5 bases between the germline ends. This chain's CDR3 is CASSWSYEQYF. As DNA, the CDR3 is TGTGCCAGCAGTTGGAGCTACGAGCAGTACTTC.